This record covers a single T cell receptor beta chain. What it binds is unknown. The data were taken from a study of cytotoxic CD8 clonotypes in ibrutinib-treated CLL. As for the study in general: Patients gave response samples after a median 12 months of treatment, range 6 to 36.

TCRdb's copy holds only in-frame clones and misses some; the assay was immunoSEQ multiplex PCR. Seen here are about 140,000 clones, 70% to 85% observed once, and the top ten hold around 30%. The germline V gene encodes CDR1 MNHEY and CDR2 SMNVEV (reference sequence). Trimming took 9 bases from V and 2 from J; bases not matched to a gene: 12. The CDR3 is 16 residues long. Study findings and constraints: Public clonotypes proved infrequent, and on treatment they shrank or remained steady.

This chain joins TRBV27 and TRBJ2-1; TRBD1 aligns across 8 bases. The sequencing here drew on PBMCs, taken after 12 months of ibrutinib treatment. The source is a human donor with chronic lymphocytic leukemia. The CDR3, as DNA: TGTGCCAGTATGACAGGGGTCTATGGAGCCTACAATGAGCAGTTCTTC. Its protein product is CASMTGVYGAYNEQFF.